Here is one T cell receptor beta chain with its context. Antigen specificity is unknown. The CDR3 is 16 residues long. Germline V gene sequence: CDR1 LNHNV, CDR2 YYDKDF (reference sequence). V was trimmed by 1 base and J by 3 bases, leaving 13 bases between them. This record comes from a study of OX40 agonist ivuxolimab in advanced cancers. Study at large: A partial response was reached by three patients: one with hepatocellular carcinoma and two with cutaneous melanoma.

Using immunoSEQ multiplex PCR, the repertoire was profiled, and TCRdb retains in-frame clones only, with some absent. The sample includes tens of thousands of clones, about 85% of them seen just once. Study conclusions and caveats: Averaging showed that CD8+ T cells had more expanded clones than CD4+ did.

V usage is TRBV15 and J usage is TRBJ1-3; D possibly corresponds to TRBD1 (6 bases). The specimen comprised CD4+ or CD8+ T cells sorted from blood, sampled in a trial of the OX40 agonist ivuxolimab. The receptor was derived from an adult with an advanced solid tumor such as melanoma, head and neck, liver or kidney cancer. The CDR3 reads CATSRATGAGGNTIYF. In nucleotides, the CDR3 is TGTGCCACCAGCAGAGCTACGGGGGCTGGTGGAAACACCATATATTTT.